Presented here are 14 T cell receptor beta chains from one specimen sequenced in a study of identical twins. TCRdb redid the calling of the 5' RACE reads with MiXCR, one entry per CDR3 protein. The sample yields 1.5 million to 2 million distinct CDR3 sequences, about 30% seen once. Sample: cord blood. These receptors were taken from a newborn girl in good health.

This clonotype was observed a few times. The rearrangement links TRBV28 to TRBJ2-1, with 8 bases identical to TRBD2. CDR3 length: 15 amino acids. Germline CDR1 MDHEN, CDR2 SYDVKM. With V trimmed by 6 bases and J by 6 bases, 10 bases remained unmatched. CDR3 DNA sequence: TGTGCCAGCAGCCCCTTGACACTAGCGGCCAATGAGCAGTTCTTC. Amino acids: CASSPLTLAANEQFF.

In this sample, this clonotype turned up a few times. This chain connects TRBV9 to TRBJ2-7; TRBD2 matches 7 bases. V shed 0 bases, J shed 5 bases, and the junction held 2 bases outside the gene matches. Germline values: CDR1 SGDLS, CDR2 YYNGEE. The CDR3 covers 13 residues. The CDR3 region is CASSVGTRNEQYF. DNA of the CDR3: TGTGCCAGCAGCGTAGGGACTAGAAACGAGCAGTACTTC.

The chain uses TRBV5-1 and TRBJ2-1; D possibly corresponds to TRBD1 (5 bases). CDR1 is SGHRS, CDR2 YFSETQ, per germline. Trimming took off 2 bases at V and 4 bases at J, with 13 bases between the two ends. This CDR3 region has 15 residues. CDR3 nucleotides: TGCGCCAGCAGCTTTTTAACAGGCCCATACAATGAGCAGTTCTTC. Protein sequence: CASSFLTGPYNEQFF.

The V call is TRBV11-1, the J call TRBJ2-5, with 7 bases fitting TRBD1. CDR1 SGHAT and CDR2 FQDESV come from the germline V gene (reference sequence). The CDR3 is 15 residues long. V was pared by 5 bases and J by 0 bases, with 6 bases of the junction left unmatched. This CDR3 is CASSIDRAYQETQYF. For the CDR3, the DNA is TGTGCCAGCAGCATCGACAGGGCGTACCAAGAGACCCAGTACTTC.

The sample holds a few counts of this clonotype. The V gene is TRBV7-2, the J gene TRBJ2-7, with D perhaps TRBD2 (6 bases). In germline, CDR1 is SGHTA, CDR2 FQGNSA. Deletions cut 1 base from V and 6 bases from J, with 13 bases between. This CDR3 has 14 amino acids. This CDR3 reads CASSLVSAGGEQYF. DNA for the CDR3: TGTGCCAGCAGCTTAGTCTCAGCCGGGGGCGAGCAGTACTTC.

This clonotype was observed many times. The V gene is TRBV20-1, the J gene TRBJ1-2; D possibly corresponds to TRBD1 (5 bases). The germline gives CDR1 DFQATT, CDR2 SNEGSKA (reference sequence). The CDR3 is 10 amino acids. Trimming cost V 6 bases and J 11 bases, with 13 bases left between them. DNA for the CDR3: TGCAGTGCCGGGGGATTTGGGTACACCTTC. Its protein is CSAGGFGYTF.

With regard to this clonotype: Possible read error: a much larger clone is one base away. This sequence joins TRBV20-1 and TRBJ1-1; D call uncertain. Germline V gene sequence: CDR1 DFQATT, CDR2 SNEGSKA (reference sequence). This CDR3 comprises 12 residues. Trimming left V 2 bases short and J 1 base short, with 5 bases between. The CDR3 DNA reads as TGCAGTGCTAGACAGGCGAACACTGAAGCTTTCTTT. Translated: CSARQANTEAFF.

J is TRBJ2-1 and V is TRBV6-6; TRBD2 matches at 9 bases. The CDR3 length is 14 residues. Trimming removed 7 bases from V and 14 bases from J; junction bases left unmatched: 15. The germline CDR1 and CDR2 sequences are MNHNY and SVGAGI (reference sequence). The CDR3 sequence is CASTRREGLFGKFF. The CDR3 region has the DNA TGTGCCAGCACGAGGCGGGAGGGCCTGTTCGGAAAGTTCTTC.

The CDR3 here is CATGTSGSPFTDTQYF. The CDR3 DNA is TGTGCCACCGGGACTAGCGGAAGTCCATTCACAGATACGCAGTATTTT. The J gene is TRBJ2-3, the V gene TRBV24-1, with 11 bases aligning to TRBD2. This CDR3 contains 16 residues. The germline CDR1 and CDR2 sequences are KGHDR and SFDVKD. V was pared by 9 bases and J by 2 bases, with 9 bases of the junction left unmatched.

The gene calls are TRBV15 and TRBJ2-5; tentatively, D is TRBD2 (5 bases). Trimming removed 1 base at V and 5 bases at J, with 11 bases between. In germline, CDR1 is LNHNV, CDR2 YYDKDF (reference sequence). This CDR3 has 14 amino acids. As DNA, the CDR3 is TGTGCCACCAGCAGAGGGCTAGCCGAGGAGACCCAGTACTTC. Amino acid sequence: CATSRGLAEETQYF.

This clonotype was recorded at least ten times. The chain is built from TRBV2 and TRBJ2-7; D is uncertain. CDR3 length: 14 residues. V lost 11 bases and J 0 bases, leaving 17 bases between the germline ends. CDR1 SNHLY and CDR2 FYNNEI come from the germline V gene. CDR3 residues: CASSSDPSSYEQYF. CDR3 DNA: TGTGCCTCCAGCTCGGACCCGAGCTCCTACGAGCAGTACTTC.

This chain joins TRBV7-2 and TRBJ2-5; D is undetermined. The better agreement between TRBJ2-7 and the DNA end casts doubt on the J call. The CDR3 runs 15 residues. CDR1 SGHTA and CDR2 FQGNSA come from the germline V gene. The CDR3 region is CASSLIGDPTYEQYF. In DNA, the CDR3 is TGTGCCAGCAGCCTAATTGGAGACCCCACTTACGAGCAGTACTTC.

The chain uses TRBV4-2 and TRBJ1-2; TRBD1 is a possible D gene (5 bases). Per germline, CDR1 LGHNA and CDR2 YNFKEQ. With 0 bases removed from V and 8 bases from J, the gap between germline ends came to 16 bases. This CDR3 region has 15 residues. The CDR3 is CASSQEVSGRGGYTF. The CDR3 DNA is TGTGCCAGCAGCCAAGAGGTATCAGGGCGAGGCGGCTACACCTTC.

The chain uses TRBV11-2 and TRBJ2-1, with 11 bases matching TRBD2. The J segment lost 12 bases and the V segment lost 3 bases, leaving 10 bases of the junction unmatched. The CDR3 has 15 residues. From germline, CDR1 is SGHAT and CDR2 FQNNGV. This CDR3 is CASSFSGGAPPLQFF. The CDR3 DNA reads TGTGCCAGCAGCTTTAGCGGGGGGGCACCCCCGCTGCAGTTCTTC.